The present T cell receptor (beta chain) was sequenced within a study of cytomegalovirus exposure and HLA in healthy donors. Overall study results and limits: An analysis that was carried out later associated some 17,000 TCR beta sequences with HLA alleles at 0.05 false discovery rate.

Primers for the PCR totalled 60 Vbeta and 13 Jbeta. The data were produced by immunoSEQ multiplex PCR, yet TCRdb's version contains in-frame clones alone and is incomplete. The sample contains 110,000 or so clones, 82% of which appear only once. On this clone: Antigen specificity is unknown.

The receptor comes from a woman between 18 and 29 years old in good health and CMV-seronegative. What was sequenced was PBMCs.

The CDR3 sequence is CASSPWTGRQSYEQYV. Here the CDR3 DNA reads TGTGCCAGCAGCCCTTGGACAGGACGTCAAAGCTACGAGCAGTACGTC. The J gene is TRBJ2-7, the V gene TRBV11-3; 7 bases align to TRBD1. Trimming took 5 bases from V and 3 from J; bases not matched to a gene: 13. This CDR3 has 16 residues. CDR1 is SGHNT and CDR2 is YENEEA in the germline V gene.